This TCR beta chain came from a study of post-analysis software for immune sequencing data. Study at large: The patients showed relapsing-remitting, secondary progressive and progressive-relapsing multiple sclerosis courses.

This clonotype was observed a few times. The antigen is not known. Germline CDR1 DFQATT, CDR2 SNEGSKA (reference sequence). The CDR3 spans 13 residues. V lost 6 bases and J lost 3; bases outside the gene matches: 5. Study-level findings and limits: Four or five TRBV segments, including TRBV5-6, TRBV5-1 and TRBV20-1, were more frequent in patients than controls.

TCR beta cDNA libraries had unique molecular identifiers. Input populations of about 0.95 to 11 million T cells gave rise to some 500,000 cDNA molecules. Via MiXCR, TCRdb re-called the PCR reads, giving one row per CDR3 protein. The sample lists roughly 570,000 distinct CDR3 sequences, approximately 31% occurring once. The chain joins TRBV20-1 to TRBJ2-5, with 9 bases aligning to TRBD1. The clonotype comes from a girl aged 2-17 years with multiple sclerosis. Sequencing used blood. This CDR3 is CSARTGVEETQYF. As DNA, the CDR3 is TGCAGTGCCAGGACAGGGGTGGAAGAGACCCAGTACTTC.